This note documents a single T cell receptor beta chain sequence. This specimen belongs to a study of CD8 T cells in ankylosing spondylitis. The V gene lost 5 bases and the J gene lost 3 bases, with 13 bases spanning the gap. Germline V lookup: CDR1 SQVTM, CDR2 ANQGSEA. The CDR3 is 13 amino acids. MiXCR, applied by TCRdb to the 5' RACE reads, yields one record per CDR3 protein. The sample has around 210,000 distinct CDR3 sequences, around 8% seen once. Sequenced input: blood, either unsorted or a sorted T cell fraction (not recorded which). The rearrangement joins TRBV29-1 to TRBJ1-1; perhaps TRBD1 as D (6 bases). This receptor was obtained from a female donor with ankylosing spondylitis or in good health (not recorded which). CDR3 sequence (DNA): TGCAGCGTTCCCCTTAGGGGGGACACTGAAGCTTTCTTT. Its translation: CSVPLRGDTEAFF. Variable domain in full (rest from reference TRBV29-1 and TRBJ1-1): SAVISQKPSRDICQRGTSLTIQCQVDSQVTMMFWYRQQPGQSLTLIATANQGSEATYESGFVIDKFPISRPNLTFSTLTVSNMSPEDSSIYLCSVPLRGDTEAFFGQGTRLTVV.